What follows is one T cell receptor beta chain and its context. Its antigen is unidentified. The record originates from a study of shared clonotypes between healthy human individuals. Study details: Donors had three CD4 naive, three CD4 memory, two CD8 naive and one CD8 memory plate apiece. Findings of the study overall: The study found lower generation probabilities in non-shared clonotypes than in those shared by all four donors. Compared with memory subsets, naive subsets generally had larger estimated richness.

The CDR3 is 11 residues long. Germline lookup yields CDR1 SGHNT and CDR2 YENEEA. V was clipped by 3 bases and J by 10 bases, with 7 bases between them. Sequencing was at deep level. Assay: immunoSEQ multiplex PCR; the TCRdb copy retains only in-frame clones and omits some. Among 800,000 to 1,200,000 clones listed, around three quarters were seen once. The sample comprised memory CD4+ T cells from PBMCs. Described subset: CD45RA-negative fraction. The genes are TRBV11-3 and TRBJ2-1; D remains unclear. This receptor was taken from a man aged 18-30 years in good health. Some clones in this sample may be carry-over from other donors' samples. The CDR3 reads CASSFGYEQFF. CDR3 DNA sequence: TGTGCCAGCAGCTTTGGCTACGAGCAGTTCTTC.